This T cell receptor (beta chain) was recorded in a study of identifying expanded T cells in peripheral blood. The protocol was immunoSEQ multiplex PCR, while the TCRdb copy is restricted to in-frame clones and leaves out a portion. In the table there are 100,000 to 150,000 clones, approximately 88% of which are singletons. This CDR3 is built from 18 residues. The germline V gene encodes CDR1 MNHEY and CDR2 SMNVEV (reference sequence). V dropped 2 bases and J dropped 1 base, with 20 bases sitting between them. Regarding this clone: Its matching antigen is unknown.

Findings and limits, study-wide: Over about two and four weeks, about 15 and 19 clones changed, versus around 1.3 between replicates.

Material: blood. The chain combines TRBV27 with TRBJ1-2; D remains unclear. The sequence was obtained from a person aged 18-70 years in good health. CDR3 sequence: CASSLMRPSIQFNYGYTF. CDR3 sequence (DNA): TGTGCCAGCAGTTTAATGCGACCGAGCATACAGTTTAACTATGGCTACACCTTC.